A single T cell receptor (beta chain) is shown here with its context. As yet, its antigen is unknown. The data were taken from a study of CD8+CD57+ T cells in acquired aplastic anemia. Across the whole study: Sorted CD4+ and CD8+ cells gave an average of roughly 3.2 ug of DNA.

Patients sequenced had flow cytometry evidence of CD8+CD57+ cell expansion. All patients had severe acquired aplastic anemia. Profiling of TCR beta VDJ combinations and CDR3 sequences used genomic DNA as template. TCRdb re-called the reads with MiXCR, one entry per CDR3 protein. Of roughly 93,000 distinct CDR3 sequences detected, 65% to 70% appear once; the ten largest clones hold roughly two thirds. Study observations and caveats: Patient and control CD8+ Simpson's diversity was not significantly different.

This CDR3 spans 11 amino acids. V dropped 2 bases and J dropped 6 bases, with 5 bases sitting between them. Germline V gene data show CDR1 as SNHLY and CDR2 as FYNNEI. The chain combines TRBV2 with TRBJ2-7, with D hard to call. The sequenced sample consisted of sorted CD4+, CD8+, or CD8+CD57+ T cells (not recorded which) from PBMCs. This sequence originates from a human donor with aplastic anemia. The CDR3, as DNA: TGTGCCAGCAGTGAAAGGACCGAGCAGTACTTC. It encodes CASSERTEQYF.